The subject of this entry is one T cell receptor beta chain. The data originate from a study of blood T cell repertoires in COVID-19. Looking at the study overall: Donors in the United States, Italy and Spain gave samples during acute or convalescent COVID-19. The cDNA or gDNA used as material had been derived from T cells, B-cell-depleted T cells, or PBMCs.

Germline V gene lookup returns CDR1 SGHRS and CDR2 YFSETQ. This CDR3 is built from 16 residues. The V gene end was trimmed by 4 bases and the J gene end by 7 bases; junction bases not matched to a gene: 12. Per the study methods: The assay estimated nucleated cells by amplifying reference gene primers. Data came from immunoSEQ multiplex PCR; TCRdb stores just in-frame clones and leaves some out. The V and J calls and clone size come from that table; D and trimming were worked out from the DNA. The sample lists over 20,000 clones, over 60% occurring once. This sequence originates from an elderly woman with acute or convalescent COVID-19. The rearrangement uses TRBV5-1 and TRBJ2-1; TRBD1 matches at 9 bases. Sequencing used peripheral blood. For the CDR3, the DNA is TGCGCCAGCAGCCTTCGGGACAGGGTGCTGCGTAATGAGCAGTTCTTC. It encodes CASSLRDRVLRNEQFF.